One and the same sample provided the 14 T cell receptor beta chains below, sequenced in a study of shared clonotypes between healthy human individuals. Terminally differentiated effector memory CD45RA+ cells were left out of the naive CD8 fraction, which was CD45RO-negative and positively selected for CCR7. Using immunoSEQ multiplex PCR, the repertoire was profiled, and TCRdb retains in-frame clones only, with some absent. There are about 2.1 million clones in the sample; 90% to 95% occur only once, and over 1.5% lies in the top ten. Input material: naive CD8+ T cells from PBMCs. All receptors derive from a man between 18 and 29 years old in good health. Some clones in this sample may be carry-over from other donors' samples.

The CDR3 DNA reads TGTGCCAGCAGCGTAGATACAGCCTCTGGAAACACCATATATTTT. Encoded protein: CASSVDTASGNTIYF. The chain couples TRBV9 to TRBJ1-3; D not certain. The CDR3 has 15 amino acids. V dropped 0 bases and J dropped 0 bases, with 7 bases sitting between them. The germline gives CDR1 SGDLS, CDR2 YYNGEE. Combining the CDR3 with reference TRBV9 and TRBJ1-3 gives the whole variable domain DSGVTQTPKHLITATGQRVTLRCSPRSGDLSVYWYQQSLDQGLQFLIQYYNGEERAKGNILERFSAQQFPDLHSELNLSSLELGDSALYFCASSVDTASGNTIYFGEGSWLTVV.

The rearrangement links TRBV12-5 to TRBJ1-1; TRBD1 might be the D (5 bases). There are 14 residues in the CDR3. CDR1 and CDR2 from the germline V gene are LGHNT and FRNRAP. Trimming shortened V by 7 bases and J by 3 bases, and 15 bases separated the two germline ends. CDR3 amino acids: CASAVLGGDTEAFF. CDR3 DNA sequence: TGTGCTAGTGCAGTACTGGGGGGGGACACTGAAGCTTTCTTT.

The chain is built from TRBV5-4 and TRBJ2-7; D may be TRBD1 (6 bases). Trimming removed 2 bases at V and 6 bases at J, with 12 bases between. The CDR3 is made up of 13 amino acids. Germline lookup yields CDR1 SGHNT and CDR2 YYREEE (reference sequence). CDR3 in amino acids: CASSFPTGREQYF. CDR3 bases: TGTGCCAGCAGCTTCCCGACAGGCCGCGAGCAGTACTTC.

The chain is built from TRBV28 and TRBJ1-1; D is uncertain. Germline V gives CDR1 MDHEN, CDR2 SYDVKM. Deletions cut 1 base from V and 8 bases from J, with 8 bases between. The CDR3 runs 12 residues. The CDR3 DNA is TGTGCCAGCAGTTTATCACGTCAGGAAGCTTTCTTT. Translation gives CASSLSRQEAFF. Supplemented by reference TRBV28 and TRBJ1-1, the full variable domain reads DVKVTQSSRYLVKRTGEKVFLECVQDMDHENMFWYRQDPGLGLRLIYFSYDVKMKEKGDIPEGYSVSREKKERFSLILESASTNQTSMYLCASSLSRQEAFFGQGTRLTVV.

The CDR3 protein is CASSSQGTAYEQYF. In nucleotides, the CDR3 is TGTGCCAGCAGCTCCCAGGGGACCGCCTACGAGCAGTACTTC. V and J are TRBV27 and TRBJ2-7; tentative D call: TRBD1 (6 bases). Trimming removed 6 bases at V and 2 bases at J, with 14 bases between. Germline CDR1 and CDR2: MNHEY and SMNVEV (reference sequence). There are 14 residues in the CDR3.

J is TRBJ2-7 and V is TRBV7-9, with D possibly being TRBD1 (6 bases). Trimming pared 5 bases from V and 7 bases from J, leaving 15 bases between. This CDR3 has 13 residues. CDR1 is SEHNR, CDR2 FQNEAQ, per germline (reference sequence). CDR3 sequence: CASSRWAGEEQYF. Written as DNA, the CDR3 is TGTGCCAGCAGCCGGTGGGCAGGGGAAGAGCAGTACTTC.

The chain links TRBV29-1 to TRBJ2-7; D may be TRBD1 (6 bases). The CDR3 loop spans 12 amino acids. Germline CDR1 SQVTM, CDR2 ANQGSEA. V lost 7 bases and J 3 bases, leaving 13 bases between the germline ends. Here the CDR3 reads CSGLIRGYEQYF. Here the CDR3 DNA reads TGCAGCGGACTTATCAGGGGCTACGAGCAGTACTTC.

The gene calls are TRBV10-3 and TRBJ1-2; possible D gene TRBD1, 6 bases. The CDR3 is 15 residues long. V was cut by 2 bases and J by 2 bases, with 12 bases left in between. Germline loops: CDR1 ENHRY, CDR2 SYGVKD. The CDR3 DNA follows: TGTGCCATCAGTGAGCAAGGCAGGGGAAACTATGGCTACACCTTC. Its translation: CAISEQGRGNYGYTF.

The V call is TRBV28, the J call TRBJ2-3; D unresolved. Looked up from germline, CDR1 is MDHEN and CDR2 is SYDVKM. CDR3 size: 15 residues. Deletions cut 5 bases from V and 1 base from J, with 13 bases between. This CDR3 reads CASSPTVGGTDTQYF. CDR3 bases: TGTGCCAGCAGTCCAACAGTAGGAGGCACAGATACGCAGTATTTT.

This clone was seen only a few times. CDR3 loop: CASQGQGNTEAFF. In nucleotides, the CDR3 is TGTGCCAGCCAGGGGCAAGGGAACACTGAAGCTTTCTTT. The V call is TRBV13, the J call TRBJ1-1; a weak D match, TRBD1 (6 bases). Germline CDR1 is PRHDT and CDR2 is FYEKMQ (reference sequence). The CDR3 length is 13 residues. V lost 8 bases, J lost 1 base, and 11 bases lay in between.

This rearrangement joins TRBV7-8 to TRBJ2-1; TRBD2 matches 9 bases. V lost 7 bases to trimming and J lost 8 bases; unmatched junction nucleotides: 12. Germline assignment: CDR1 SGHVS and CDR2 FQNEAQ. CDR3 size: 15 residues. DNA for the CDR3: TGTGCCAGCACCCCCCGAGCGGGAGGTTTGTATGAGCAGTTCTTC. Residues: CASTPRAGGLYEQFF.

The chain carries TRBV11-2 and TRBJ2-5; unclear D gene. V was pared by 5 bases and J by 2 bases, with 3 bases between. Germline loops: CDR1 SGHAT, CDR2 FQNNGV. The CDR3 spans 11 residues. The CDR3 nucleotides are TGTGCCAGCAGCGTACAAGAGACCCAGTACTTC. Translation gives CASSVQETQYF.

V is TRBV6-5 and J is TRBJ2-5, with 7 positions matching TRBD2. CDR3 length: 16 amino acids. V dropped 0 bases and J dropped 5; count of bases not matched to a gene: 9. Germline V lookup: CDR1 MNHEY, CDR2 SVGAGI. The CDR3: CASSYSLGRGLETQYF. In DNA form, the CDR3 reads TGTGCCAGCAGTTACTCTCTTGGGCGGGGGTTGGAGACCCAGTACTTC.

The CDR3 DNA reads as TGTGCCAGCAGTTACTCGACTTCCTCTACCTACGAGCAGTACTTC. Protein sequence: CASSYSTSSTYEQYF. The chain couples TRBV6-6 to TRBJ2-7; no clear D gene. V was shortened by 0 bases and J by 2 bases, with 11 bases between the two germline ends. Germline-derived CDR1 and CDR2 are MNHNY and SVGAGI (reference sequence). The length of the CDR3 is 15 residues.